Ten or more counts support the clone carrying this T cell receptor (beta chain). The source of the sample is a study of neurological immune-mediated disorders. There are 16 residues in the CDR3. The junction had 7 bases not matched to a gene; V was cut back by 5 bases and J by 3 bases. The germline gives CDR1 MNHEY, CDR2 SVGAGI. TCRdb analysed the 5' RACE reads with MiXCR anew, one entry per CDR3 protein. The sample carries 55,000 to 75,000 distinct CDR3 sequences, roughly 2.5% recorded once. Sequenced: PBMCs. The gene calls are TRBV6-5 and TRBJ2-6, with 7 nucleotides matching TRBD1. The TCR originated in a man between 50 and 59 years old with multiple sclerosis. This CDR3 reads CASSQQGGGGANVLTF. In DNA form, the CDR3 reads TGTGCCAGCAGTCAACAAGGGGGCGGTGGGGCCAACGTCCTGACTTTC.